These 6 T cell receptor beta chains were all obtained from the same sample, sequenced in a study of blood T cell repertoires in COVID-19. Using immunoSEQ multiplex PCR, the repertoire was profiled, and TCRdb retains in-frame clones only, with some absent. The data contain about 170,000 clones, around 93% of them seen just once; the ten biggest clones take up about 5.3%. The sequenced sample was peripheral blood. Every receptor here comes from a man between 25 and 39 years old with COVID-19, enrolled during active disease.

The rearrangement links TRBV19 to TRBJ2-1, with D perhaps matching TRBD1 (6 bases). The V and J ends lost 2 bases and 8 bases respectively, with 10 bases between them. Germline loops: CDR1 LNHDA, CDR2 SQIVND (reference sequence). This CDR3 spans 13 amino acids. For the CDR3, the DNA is TGTGCCAGTAGTATAACAGGGTTCGATGAGCAGTTCTTC. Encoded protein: CASSITGFDEQFF.

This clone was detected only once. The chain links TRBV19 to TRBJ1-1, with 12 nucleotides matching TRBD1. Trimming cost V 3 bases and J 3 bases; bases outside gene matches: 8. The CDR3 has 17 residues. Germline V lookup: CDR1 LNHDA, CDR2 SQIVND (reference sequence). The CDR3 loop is CASSIPPGQGADTEAFF. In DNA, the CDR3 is TGTGCCAGTAGTATTCCCCCGGGACAGGGGGCGGACACTGAAGCTTTCTTT.

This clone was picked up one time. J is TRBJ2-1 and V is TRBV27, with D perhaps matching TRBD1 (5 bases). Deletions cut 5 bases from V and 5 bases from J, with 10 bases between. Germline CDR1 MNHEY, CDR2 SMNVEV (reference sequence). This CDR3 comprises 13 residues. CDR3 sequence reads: CASSEETDNEQFF. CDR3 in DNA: TGTGCCAGCAGTGAAGAGACAGACAATGAGCAGTTCTTC.

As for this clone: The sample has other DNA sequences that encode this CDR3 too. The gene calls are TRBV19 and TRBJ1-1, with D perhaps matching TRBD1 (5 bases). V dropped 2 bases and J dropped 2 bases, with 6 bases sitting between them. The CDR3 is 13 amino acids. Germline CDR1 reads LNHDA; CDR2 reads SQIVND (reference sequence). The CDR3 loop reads CASSIQGNTEAFF. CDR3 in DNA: TGTGCCAGTAGTATACAGGGTAACACTGAAGCTTTCTTT.

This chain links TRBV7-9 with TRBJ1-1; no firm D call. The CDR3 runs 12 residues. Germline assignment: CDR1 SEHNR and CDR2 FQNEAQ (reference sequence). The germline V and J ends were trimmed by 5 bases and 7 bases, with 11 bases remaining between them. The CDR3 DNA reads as TGTGCCAGCAGCCTATACCCCAATGAAGCTTTCTTT. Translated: CASSLYPNEAFF.

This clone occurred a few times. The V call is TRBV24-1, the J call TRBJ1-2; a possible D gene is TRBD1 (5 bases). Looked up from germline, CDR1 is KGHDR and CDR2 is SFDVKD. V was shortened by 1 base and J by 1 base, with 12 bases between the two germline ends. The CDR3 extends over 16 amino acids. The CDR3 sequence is CATSDLGQGGNYGYTF. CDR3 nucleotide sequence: TGTGCCACCAGTGATTTAGGGCAGGGAGGTAACTATGGCTACACCTTC.